This record concerns one T cell receptor beta chain sequence. The sample originates from a study of blood T cells in healthy people across ages. A second PCR, run for about 7 to 12 cycles, used a sample-barcoded 5' primer plus a J-beta primer mix. There were at least 2.5 million CDR3-containing paired-end reads obtained from each sample. TCRdb ran MiXCR on the 5' RACE reads and lists one entry per CDR3 protein. The profile shows 1.5 million or so distinct CDR3 sequences, approximately 38% of them singletons. V was cut by 0 bases and J by 8 bases, with 15 bases left in between. The germline gives CDR1 SGHRS, CDR2 YFSETQ. The CDR3 is 15 residues long.

This receptor was identified in a woman under 30 in good health. Source material: blood. The genes are TRBV5-1 and TRBJ2-1; no reliable D call. CDR3: CASSLGAREVDEQFF. Here the CDR3 DNA reads TGCGCCAGCAGCTTGGGAGCCCGAGAGGTCGATGAGCAGTTCTTC. Supplemented by reference TRBV5-1 and TRBJ2-1, the full variable domain reads KAGVTQTPRYLIKTRGQQVTLSCSPISGHRSVSWYQQTPGQGLQFLFEYFSETQRNKGNFPGRFSGRQFSNSRSEMNVSTLELGDSALYLCASSLGAREVDEQFFGPGTRLTVL.